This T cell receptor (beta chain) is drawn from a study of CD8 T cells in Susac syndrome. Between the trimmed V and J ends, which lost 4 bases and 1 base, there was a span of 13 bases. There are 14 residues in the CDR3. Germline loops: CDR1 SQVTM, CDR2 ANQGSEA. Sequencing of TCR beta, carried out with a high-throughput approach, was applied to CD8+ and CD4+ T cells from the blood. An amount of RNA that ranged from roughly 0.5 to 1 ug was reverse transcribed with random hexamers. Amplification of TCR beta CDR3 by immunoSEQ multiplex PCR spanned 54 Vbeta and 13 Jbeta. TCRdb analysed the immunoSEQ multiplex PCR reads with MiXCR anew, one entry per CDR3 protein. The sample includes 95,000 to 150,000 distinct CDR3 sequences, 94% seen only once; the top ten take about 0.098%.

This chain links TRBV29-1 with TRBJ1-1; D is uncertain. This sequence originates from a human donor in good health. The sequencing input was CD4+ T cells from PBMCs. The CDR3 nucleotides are TGCAGCGTTGCCCCTAGGCGAGAGAACACTGAAGCTTTCTTT. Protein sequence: CSVAPRRENTEAFF. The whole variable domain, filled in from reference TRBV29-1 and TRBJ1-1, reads SAVISQKPSRDICQRGTSLTIQCQVDSQVTMMFWYRQQPGQSLTLIATANQGSEATYESGFVIDKFPISRPNLTFSTLTVSNMSPEDSSIYLCSVAPRRENTEAFFGQGTRLTVV.